This TCR beta chain was observed in a study of T cell responses to AZD1222 COVID-19 vaccine. General study results and limits: The repertoires were collected only after the peak T cell response.

The CDR3 contains 15 residues. Germline values: CDR1 SGHTA, CDR2 FQGNSA. Losses at the gene ends were 5 bases for V and 7 bases for J; bases not matched to a gene: 12. Concerning this clone: No antigen is known for it.

TCRdb's table, derived via immunoSEQ multiplex PCR, lists solely in-frame clones and lacks some. The sample has 130,000 or so clones; about nine tenths are singletons. The V gene is TRBV7-2, the J gene TRBJ1-2, with 8 bases lining up with TRBD1. The material sequenced was peripheral blood, taken on day 0 of AZD1222 vaccination. This receptor was identified in an adult in good health. CDR3 protein: CASSRGNQGAGGYTF. The DNA of the CDR3 is TGTGCCAGCAGCCGCGGTAACCAGGGGGCGGGTGGCTACACCTTC.